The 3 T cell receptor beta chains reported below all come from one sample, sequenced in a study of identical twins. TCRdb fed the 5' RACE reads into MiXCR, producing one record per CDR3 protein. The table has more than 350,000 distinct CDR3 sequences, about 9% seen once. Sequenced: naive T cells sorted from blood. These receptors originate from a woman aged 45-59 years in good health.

CDR3 amino acids: CASSSPGQGTYEQYF. DNA of the CDR3: TGTGCCAGCAGTTCACCGGGACAGGGGACCTACGAGCAGTACTTC. The rearrangement joins TRBV28 to TRBJ2-7, with TRBD1 identical over 10 bases. V trimming: 4 bases; J trimming: 2 bases; junction bases outside the gene matches: 5. Germline lookup yields CDR1 MDHEN and CDR2 SYDVKM. The CDR3 totals 15 residues.

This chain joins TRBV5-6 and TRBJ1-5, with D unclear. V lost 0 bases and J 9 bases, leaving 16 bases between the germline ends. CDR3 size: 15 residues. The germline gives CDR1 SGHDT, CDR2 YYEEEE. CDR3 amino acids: CASSLATVGNRPQHF. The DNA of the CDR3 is TGTGCCAGCAGCTTGGCCACGGTGGGGAACAGGCCCCAGCATTTT.

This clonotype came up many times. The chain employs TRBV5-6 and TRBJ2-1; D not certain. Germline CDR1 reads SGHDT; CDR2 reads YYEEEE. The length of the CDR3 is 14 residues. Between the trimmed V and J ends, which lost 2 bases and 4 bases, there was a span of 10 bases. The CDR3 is CASSLTKLYNEQFF. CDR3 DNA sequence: TGTGCCAGCAGCTTAACAAAGCTATACAATGAGCAGTTCTTC.